The entry below gives a single TCR beta chain sequence along with its context. Its antigen is still unknown. This entry comes from a study of metastatic and nonmetastatic thyroid tumors. The wider study: Where malignant and benign thyroid patients were concerned, repertoires were compared across blood and tumor or nodule tissue. General study points: As reported, TCR beta diversity in blood and tumor was significantly higher in malignant thyroid tumors than in benign nodules.

This CDR3 is 16 amino acids long. With 2 bases clipped from V and 6 bases from J, the junction kept 11 bases outside the gene matches. Germline CDR1 is GTSNPN and CDR2 is SVGIG (reference sequence). Original data processing: Built for papillary thyroid cancer, a distant-metastasis classifier drew on CDR3 differences across clinicopathological groups. TCRdb called clones again from the PCR reads with MiXCR. The V and J calls and clone size are TCRdb's, not the authors'. The table shows approximately 15,000 clones, with around a fifth occurring only once. Thyroid surgery had not been preceded by any treatment in any patient.

This TCR came from a female donor with papillary thyroid cancer or a benign thyroid nodule (not recorded which). Some clones in this sample may be carry-over from other donors' samples. The chain couples TRBV30 to TRBJ1-4, with 8 bases that match TRBD1. The sequenced material came from adjacent normal tissue. CDR3 region: CAWSTRQGPPYEKLFF. The DNA of the CDR3 is TGTGCCTGGAGTACCCGACAGGGGCCGCCTTATGAAAAACTGTTTTTT.